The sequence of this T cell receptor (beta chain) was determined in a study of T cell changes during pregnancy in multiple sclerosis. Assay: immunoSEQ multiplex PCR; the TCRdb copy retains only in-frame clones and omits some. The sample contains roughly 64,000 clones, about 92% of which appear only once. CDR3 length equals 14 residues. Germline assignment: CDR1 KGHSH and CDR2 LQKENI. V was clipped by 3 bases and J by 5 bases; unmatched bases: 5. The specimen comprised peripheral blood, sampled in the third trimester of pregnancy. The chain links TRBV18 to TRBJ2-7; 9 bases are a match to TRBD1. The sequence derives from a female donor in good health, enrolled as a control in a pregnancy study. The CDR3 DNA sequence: TGTGCCAGCTCACCGGGACAGGGCGCCCACGAGCAGTACTTC. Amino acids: CASSPGQGAHEQYF.